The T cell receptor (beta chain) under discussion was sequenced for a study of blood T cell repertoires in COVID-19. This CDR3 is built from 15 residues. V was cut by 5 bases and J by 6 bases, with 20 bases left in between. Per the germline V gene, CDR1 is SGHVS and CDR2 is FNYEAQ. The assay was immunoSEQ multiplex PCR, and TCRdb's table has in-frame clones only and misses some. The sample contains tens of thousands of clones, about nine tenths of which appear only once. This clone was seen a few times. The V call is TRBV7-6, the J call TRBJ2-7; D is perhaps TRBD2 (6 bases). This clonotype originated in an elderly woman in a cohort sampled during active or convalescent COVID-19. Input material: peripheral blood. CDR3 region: CASSPSVGPASEQYF. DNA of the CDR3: TGTGCCAGCAGCCCTAGCGTTGGCCCAGCAAGCGAGCAGTACTTC.